The entry that follows covers one T cell receptor (beta chain) sequence. Its target is not known. This sample stems from a study of regulatory T cells in long-lasting Graves disease. Turning to the study itself: Prior antithyroid drug treatment in newly diagnosed Graves' patients lasted under 3 months.

Combining iRepertoire HTBI primers with Arm-PCR of CDR3 regions, the authors built TCR beta libraries. TCRdb re-derived calls from the multiplex PCR reads in MiXCR, one entry per CDR3 protein. In the table there are a few hundred thousand distinct CDR3 sequences, roughly 15% of which are singletons. Study conclusions and caveats: In persistent patients, shared public clonotypes (around 2,600) outnumbered those in new patients (approximately 880). For persistent Graves' patients, TCR diversity was lower than for newly diagnosed ones.

Time point given: newly diagnosed GD, antithyroid drugs for less than 3 months. PBMC-derived RNA was used for the TCR library. CDR1 and CDR2 from the germline V gene are LGHNA and YSLEER. CDR3 length: 13 amino acids. V lost 0 bases, J lost 11 bases, and 11 bases lay in between. The same data also contributed to another study, on T cells in Graves' hyperthyroidism and ophthalmopathy.

The sample was peripheral blood mononuclear cells (PBMCs), taken at new diagnosis, from a patient treated with antithyroid drugs. This sequence originates from a woman aged 18-30 years with Graves disease. The chain recombines TRBV4-3 with TRBJ2-4; no firm D call. The CDR3: CASSQDESEFQYF. Here the CDR3 DNA reads TGCGCCAGCAGCCAAGATGAGTCAGAGTTTCAGTACTTC.